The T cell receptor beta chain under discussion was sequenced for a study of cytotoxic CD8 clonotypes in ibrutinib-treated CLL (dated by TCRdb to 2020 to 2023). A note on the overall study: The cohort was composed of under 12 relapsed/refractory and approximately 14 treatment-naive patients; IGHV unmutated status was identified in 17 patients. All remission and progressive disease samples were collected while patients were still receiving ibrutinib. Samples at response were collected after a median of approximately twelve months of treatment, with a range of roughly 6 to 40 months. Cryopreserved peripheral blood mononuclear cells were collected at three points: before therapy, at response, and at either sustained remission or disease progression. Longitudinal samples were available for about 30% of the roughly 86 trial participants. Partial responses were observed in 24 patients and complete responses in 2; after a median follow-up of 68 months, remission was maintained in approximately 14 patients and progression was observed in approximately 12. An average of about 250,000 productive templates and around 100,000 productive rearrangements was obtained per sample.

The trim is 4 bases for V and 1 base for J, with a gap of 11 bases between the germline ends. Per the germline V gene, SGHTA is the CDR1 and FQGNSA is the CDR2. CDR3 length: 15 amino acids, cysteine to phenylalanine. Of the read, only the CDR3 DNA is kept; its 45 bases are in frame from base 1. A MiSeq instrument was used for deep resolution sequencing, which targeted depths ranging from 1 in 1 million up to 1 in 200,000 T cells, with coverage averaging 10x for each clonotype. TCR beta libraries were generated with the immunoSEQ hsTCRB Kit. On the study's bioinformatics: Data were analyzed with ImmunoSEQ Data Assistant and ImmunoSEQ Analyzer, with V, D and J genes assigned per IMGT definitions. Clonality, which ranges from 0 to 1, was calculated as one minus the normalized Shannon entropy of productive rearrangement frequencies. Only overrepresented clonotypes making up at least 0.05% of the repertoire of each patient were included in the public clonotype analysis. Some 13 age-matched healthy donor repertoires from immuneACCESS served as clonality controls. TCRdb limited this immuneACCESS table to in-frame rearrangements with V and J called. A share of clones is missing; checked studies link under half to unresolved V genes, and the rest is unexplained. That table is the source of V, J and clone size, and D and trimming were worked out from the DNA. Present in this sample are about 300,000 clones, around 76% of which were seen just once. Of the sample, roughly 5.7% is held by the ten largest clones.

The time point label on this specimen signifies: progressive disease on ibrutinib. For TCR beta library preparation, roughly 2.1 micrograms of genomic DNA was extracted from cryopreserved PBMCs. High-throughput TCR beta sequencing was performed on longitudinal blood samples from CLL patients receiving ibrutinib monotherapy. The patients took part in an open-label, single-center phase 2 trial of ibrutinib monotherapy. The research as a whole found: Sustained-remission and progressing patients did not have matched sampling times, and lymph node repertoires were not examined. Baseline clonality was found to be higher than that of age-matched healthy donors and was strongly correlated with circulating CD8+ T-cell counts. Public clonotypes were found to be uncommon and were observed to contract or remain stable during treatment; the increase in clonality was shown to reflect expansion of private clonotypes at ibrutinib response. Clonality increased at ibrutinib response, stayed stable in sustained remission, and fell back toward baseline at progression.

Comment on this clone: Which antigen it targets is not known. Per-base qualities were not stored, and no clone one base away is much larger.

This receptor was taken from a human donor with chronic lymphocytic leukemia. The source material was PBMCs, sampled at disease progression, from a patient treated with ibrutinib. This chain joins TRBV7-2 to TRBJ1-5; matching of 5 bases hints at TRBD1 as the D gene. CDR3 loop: CASSSRGGSNQPQHF. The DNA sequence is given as TGTGCCAGCAGCTCCCGGGGGGGGAGCAATCAGCCCCAGCATTTT.